The next 11 T cell receptor beta chains were all read from a single sample in a study of blood T cells in healthy people across ages. Sample-barcoded 5' priming and a J-beta primer mix drove a second PCR of roughly 6 to 12 cycles. A single record per CDR3 protein comes from TCRdb applying MiXCR to the 5' RACE reads. The sample shows 800,000 or so distinct CDR3 sequences, 25% of them seen only once. The sample was also reused in another study, on T cells of mothers and their children.

Source material: blood. These receptors came from a boy aged 10-17 years in good health.

This clonotype was picked up a small number of times. The rearrangement joins TRBV4-3 to TRBJ2-5; 9 bases match TRBD1. TRBJ2-7 explains the end of the DNA better; the J call may be wrong. The germline V gene encodes CDR1 LGHNA and CDR2 YSLEER. This CDR3 is built from 16 residues. The CDR3 is CASSQTWGTGTYEQYF. DNA of the CDR3: TGCGCCAGCAGCCAGACCTGGGGGACAGGGACCTACGAGCAGTACTTC.

This clonotype has a handful of counts. The chain links TRBV7-9 to TRBJ2-7, with D maybe TRBD1 (5 bases). Trimming removed 1 base at V and 3 bases at J, with 13 bases between. Germline CDR1 SEHNR, CDR2 FQNEAQ (reference sequence). The CDR3 is 15 residues long. CDR3 protein: CASSLGGSKVYEQYF. DNA of the CDR3: TGTGCCAGCAGCTTAGGGGGCAGCAAGGTCTACGAGCAGTACTTC.

V usage is TRBV9 and J usage is TRBJ1-2, with D possibly being TRBD1 (5 bases). Trimming cost V 3 bases and J 7 bases, with 10 bases left between them. The germline V gene encodes CDR1 SGDLS and CDR2 YYNGEE. CDR3 length: 12 amino acids. The DNA of the CDR3 is TGTGCCAGCAGCGCTAGTGGGGGTGGCTACACCTTC. Translation: CASSASGGGYTF.

The chain recombines TRBV19 with TRBJ2-5, with unresolved D. The J call may be mistaken, given a closer DNA end match to TRBJ2-7. CDR1 LNHDA and CDR2 SQIVND come from the germline V gene (reference sequence). This CDR3 comprises 12 residues. CDR3 coding DNA: TGTGCCAGTAGTACAGACGCCTACGAGCAGTACTTC. It encodes CASSTDAYEQYF.

This chain links TRBV20-1 with TRBJ1-6; tentative D call: TRBD1 (5 bases). This CDR3 comprises 15 residues. Germline V CDR1 and CDR2: DFQATT, SNEGSKA (reference sequence). V was trimmed by 0 bases and J by 10 bases, leaving 16 bases between them. CDR3 loop: CSARDSTGGGSPLHF. The CDR3, as DNA: TGCAGTGCTAGAGATAGTACAGGAGGAGGCTCACCCCTCCACTTT.

The chain uses TRBV25-1 and TRBJ2-3; 9 positions match TRBD1. The CDR3 totals 16 residues. Germline CDR1 MGHDK, CDR2 SYGVNS. Germline trimming cut 6 bases from V and 2 bases from J; bases unmatched to any gene: 9. The DNA of the CDR3 is TGTGCCAGCAGGCAGAGGAGGACAGGGGACACAGATACGCAGTATTTT. Translation: CASRQRRTGDTDTQYF.

The chain couples TRBV5-5 to TRBJ2-1, with 7 bases matching TRBD2. After removal of 4 bases from V and 1 base from J, the junction contained 5 bases not matched to a gene. The length of the CDR3 is 15 residues. CDR1 and CDR2 from the germline V gene are SGHKS and YYEKEE (reference sequence). The chain's CDR3 is CASSPSGVSYNEQFF. In DNA form, the CDR3 reads TGTGCCAGCAGCCCGAGCGGGGTATCCTACAATGAGCAGTTCTTC. The full variable domain, completed using reference TRBV5-5 and TRBJ2-1, is DAGVTQSPTHLIKTRGQQVTLRCSPISGHKSVSWYQQVLGQGPQFIFQYYEKEERGRGNFPDRFSARQFPNYSSELNVNALLLGDSALYLCASSPSGVSYNEQFFGPGTRLTVL.

The V gene is TRBV7-2, the J gene TRBJ1-5; maybe TRBD1 (6 bases). Germline CDR1 SGHTA, CDR2 FQGNSA. The ends were cut back, 8 bases at V and 2 bases at J, with 16 bases in the middle. This CDR3 contains 15 residues. CDR3 sequence (DNA): TGTGCCAGCCAGGGGATGGGGTATGGCAATCAGCCCCAGCATTTT. The encoded protein is CASQGMGYGNQPQHF. Combining the CDR3 with reference TRBV7-2 and TRBJ1-5 gives the whole variable domain GAGVSQSPSNKVTEKGKDVELRCDPISGHTALYWYRQSLGQGLEFLIYFQGNSAPDKSGLPSDRFSAERTGGSVSTLTIQRTQQEDSAVYLCASQGMGYGNQPQHFGDGTRLSIL.

This clonotype was seen more than once but under ten times. The rearrangement uses TRBV5-6 and TRBJ2-3; TRBD2 matches 13 bases. J lost 4 bases, V lost 3 bases, and 5 bases had no gene match. The CDR3 covers 16 residues. CDR1 SGHDT and CDR2 YYEEEE come from the germline V gene. Here the CDR3 DNA reads TGTGCCAGCAGCTGGGCGACTAGCGGGGGGTCAGATACGCAGTATTTT. Translated, it gives CASSWATSGGSDTQYF.

The chain combines TRBV12-3 or TRBV12-4 with TRBJ2-7, with D tentatively TRBD2 (6 bases). The CDR3 spans 13 residues. With 5 bases removed from V and 6 bases from J, the gap between germline ends came to 14 bases. The CDR3 DNA reads as TGTGCCAGCAGTCTCCTCGGGACTGGCGAGCAGTACTTC. This encodes CASSLLGTGEQYF.

The gene calls are TRBV9 and TRBJ2-4; D is perhaps TRBD2 (5 bases). The CDR3 is 17 residues long. V was clipped by 0 bases and J by 7 bases, with 20 bases between them. CDR1 is SGDLS and CDR2 is YYNGEE in the germline V gene. The CDR3 DNA reads as TGTGCCAGCAGCGTAGGCGGTGCGGGTTACACCGGGAACATTCAGTACTTC. Amino acid sequence: CASSVGGAGYTGNIQYF. Full variable domain (outside the CDR3, taken from reference TRBV9 and TRBJ2-4): DSGVTQTPKHLITATGQRVTLRCSPRSGDLSVYWYQQSLDQGLQFLIQYYNGEERAKGNILERFSAQQFPDLHSELNLSSLELGDSALYFCASSVGGAGYTGNIQYFGAGTRLSVL.